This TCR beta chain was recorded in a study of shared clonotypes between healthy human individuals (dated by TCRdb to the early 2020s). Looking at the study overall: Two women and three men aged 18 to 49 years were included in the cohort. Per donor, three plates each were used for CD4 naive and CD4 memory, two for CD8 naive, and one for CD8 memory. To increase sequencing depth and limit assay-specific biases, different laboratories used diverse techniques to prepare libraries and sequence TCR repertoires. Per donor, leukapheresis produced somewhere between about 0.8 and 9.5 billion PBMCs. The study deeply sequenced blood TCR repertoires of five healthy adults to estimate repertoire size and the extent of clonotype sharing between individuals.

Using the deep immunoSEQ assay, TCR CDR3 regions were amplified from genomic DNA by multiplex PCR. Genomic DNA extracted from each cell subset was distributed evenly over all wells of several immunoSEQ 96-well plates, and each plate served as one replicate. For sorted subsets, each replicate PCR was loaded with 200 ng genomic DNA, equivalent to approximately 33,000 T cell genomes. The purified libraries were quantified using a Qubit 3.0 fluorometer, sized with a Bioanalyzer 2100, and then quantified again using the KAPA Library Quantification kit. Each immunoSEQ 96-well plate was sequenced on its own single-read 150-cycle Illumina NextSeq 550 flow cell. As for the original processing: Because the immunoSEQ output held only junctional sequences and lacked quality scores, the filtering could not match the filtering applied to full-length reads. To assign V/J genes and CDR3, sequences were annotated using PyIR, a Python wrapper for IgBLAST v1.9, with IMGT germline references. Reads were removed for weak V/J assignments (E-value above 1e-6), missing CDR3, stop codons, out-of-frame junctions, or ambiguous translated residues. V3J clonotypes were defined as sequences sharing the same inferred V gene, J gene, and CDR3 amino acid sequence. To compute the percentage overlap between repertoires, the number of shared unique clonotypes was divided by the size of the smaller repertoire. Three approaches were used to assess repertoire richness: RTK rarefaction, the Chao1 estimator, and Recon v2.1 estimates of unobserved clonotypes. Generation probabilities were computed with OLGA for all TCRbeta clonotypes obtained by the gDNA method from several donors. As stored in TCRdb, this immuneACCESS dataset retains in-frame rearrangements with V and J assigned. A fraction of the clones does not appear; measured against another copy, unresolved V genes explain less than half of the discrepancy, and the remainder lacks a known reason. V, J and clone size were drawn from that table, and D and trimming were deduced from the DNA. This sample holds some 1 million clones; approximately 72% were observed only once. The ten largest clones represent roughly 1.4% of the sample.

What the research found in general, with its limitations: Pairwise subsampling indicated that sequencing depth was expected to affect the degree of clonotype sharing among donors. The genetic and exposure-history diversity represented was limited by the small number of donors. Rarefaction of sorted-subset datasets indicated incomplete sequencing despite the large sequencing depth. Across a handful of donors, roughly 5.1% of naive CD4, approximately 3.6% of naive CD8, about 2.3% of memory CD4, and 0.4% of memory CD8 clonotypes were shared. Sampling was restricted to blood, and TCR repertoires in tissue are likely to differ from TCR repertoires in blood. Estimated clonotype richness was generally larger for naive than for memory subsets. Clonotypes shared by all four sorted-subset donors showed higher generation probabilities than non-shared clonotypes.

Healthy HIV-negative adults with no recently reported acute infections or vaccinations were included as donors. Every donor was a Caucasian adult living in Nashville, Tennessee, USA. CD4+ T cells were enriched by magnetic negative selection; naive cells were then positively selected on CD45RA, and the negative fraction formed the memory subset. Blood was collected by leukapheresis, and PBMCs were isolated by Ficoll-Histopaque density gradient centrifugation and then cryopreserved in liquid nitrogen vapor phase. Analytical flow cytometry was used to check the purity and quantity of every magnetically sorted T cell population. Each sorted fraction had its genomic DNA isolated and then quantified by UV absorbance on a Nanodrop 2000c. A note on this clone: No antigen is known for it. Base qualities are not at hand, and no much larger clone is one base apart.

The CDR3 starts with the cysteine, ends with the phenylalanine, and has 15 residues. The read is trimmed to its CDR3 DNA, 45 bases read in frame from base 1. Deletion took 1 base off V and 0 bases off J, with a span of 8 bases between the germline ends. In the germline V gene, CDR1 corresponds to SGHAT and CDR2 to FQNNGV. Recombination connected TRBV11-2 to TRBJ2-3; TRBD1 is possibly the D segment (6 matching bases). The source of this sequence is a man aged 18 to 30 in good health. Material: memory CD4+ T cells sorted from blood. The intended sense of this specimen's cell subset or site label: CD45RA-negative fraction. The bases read TGTGCCAGCAGCTTAGGGACAGTTAGCACAGATACGCAGTATTTT. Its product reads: CASSLGTVSTDTQYF.